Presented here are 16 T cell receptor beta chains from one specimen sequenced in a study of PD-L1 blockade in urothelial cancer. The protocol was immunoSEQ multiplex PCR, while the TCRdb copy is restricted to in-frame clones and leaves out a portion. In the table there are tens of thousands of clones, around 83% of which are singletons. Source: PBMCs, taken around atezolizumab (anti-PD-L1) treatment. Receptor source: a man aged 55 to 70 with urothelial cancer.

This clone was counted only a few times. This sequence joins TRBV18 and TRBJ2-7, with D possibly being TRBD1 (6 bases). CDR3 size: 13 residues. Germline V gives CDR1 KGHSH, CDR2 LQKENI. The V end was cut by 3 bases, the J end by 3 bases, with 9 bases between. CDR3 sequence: CASSPPTGYEQYF. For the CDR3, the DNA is TGTGCCAGCTCACCCCCGACAGGCTACGAGCAGTACTTC.

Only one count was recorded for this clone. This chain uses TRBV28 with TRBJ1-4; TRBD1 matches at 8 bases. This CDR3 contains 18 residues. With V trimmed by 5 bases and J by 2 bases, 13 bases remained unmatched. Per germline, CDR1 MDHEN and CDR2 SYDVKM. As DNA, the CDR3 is TGTGCCAGCAGTCCGCCCGACAGGGGAGGATCCACTAATGAAAAACTGTTTTTT. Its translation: CASSPPDRGGSTNEKLFF.

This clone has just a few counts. CDR3 sequence reads: CASSFGDRAYGYTF. CDR3 nucleotide sequence: TGCGCCAGCAGCTTTGGGGACAGGGCCTATGGCTACACCTTC. This chain connects TRBV5-1 to TRBJ1-2, with 9 bases aligning to TRBD1. After removal of 2 bases from V and 4 bases from J, the junction contained 3 bases not matched to a gene. The CDR3 has 14 residues. Germline CDR1 reads SGHRS; CDR2 reads YFSETQ.

CDR3 sequence reads: CASSGQGISTDTQYF. CDR3 nucleotide sequence: TGTGCCAGCAGCGGACAGGGGATTAGCACAGATACGCAGTATTTT. V usage is TRBV9 and J usage is TRBJ2-3; 8 nucleotides agree with TRBD1. There are 15 residues in the CDR3. Germline V lookup: CDR1 SGDLS, CDR2 YYNGEE. The V and J ends lost 3 bases and 0 bases, in that order; junction bases with no gene match: 3.

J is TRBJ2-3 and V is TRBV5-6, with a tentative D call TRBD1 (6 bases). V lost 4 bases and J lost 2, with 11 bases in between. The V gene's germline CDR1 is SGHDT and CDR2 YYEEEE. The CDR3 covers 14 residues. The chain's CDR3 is CASSLQGITDTQYF. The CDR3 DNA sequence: TGTGCCAGCAGCCTACAGGGTATCACAGATACGCAGTATTTT. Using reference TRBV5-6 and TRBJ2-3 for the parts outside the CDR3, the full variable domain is DAGVTQSPTHLIKTRGQQVTLRCSPKSGHDTVSWYQQALGQGPQFIFQYYEEEERQRGNFPDRFSGHQFPNYSSELNVNALLLGDSALYLCASSLQGITDTQYFGPGTRLTVL.

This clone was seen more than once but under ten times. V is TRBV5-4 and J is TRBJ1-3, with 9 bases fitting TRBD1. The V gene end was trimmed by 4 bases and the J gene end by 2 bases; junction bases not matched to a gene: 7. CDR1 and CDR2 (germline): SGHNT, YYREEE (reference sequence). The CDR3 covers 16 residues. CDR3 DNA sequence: TGTGCCAGCAGCCCCTCGGGGACAGGGCCTGGAAACACCATATATTTT. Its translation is CASSPSGTGPGNTIYF.

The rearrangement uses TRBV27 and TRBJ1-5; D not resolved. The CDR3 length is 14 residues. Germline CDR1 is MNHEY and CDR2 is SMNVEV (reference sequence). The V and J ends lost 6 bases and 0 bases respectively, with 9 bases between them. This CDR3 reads CASRGAYSNQPQHF. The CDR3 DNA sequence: TGTGCCAGCAGGGGAGCTTATAGCAATCAGCCCCAGCATTTT.

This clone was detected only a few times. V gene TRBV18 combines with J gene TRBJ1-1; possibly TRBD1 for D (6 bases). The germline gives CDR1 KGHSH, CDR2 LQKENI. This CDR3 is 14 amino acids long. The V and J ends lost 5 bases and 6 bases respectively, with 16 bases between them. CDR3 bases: TGTGCCAGCTCATCAACAAGACAGGTTGCTGAAGCTTTCTTT. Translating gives CASSSTRQVAEAFF.

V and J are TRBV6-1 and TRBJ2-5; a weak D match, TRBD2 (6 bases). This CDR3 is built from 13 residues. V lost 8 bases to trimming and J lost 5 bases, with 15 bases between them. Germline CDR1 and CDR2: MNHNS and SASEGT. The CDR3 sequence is CASRPAGSETQYF. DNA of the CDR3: TGTGCCAGCCGGCCGGCGGGATCGGAGACCCAGTACTTC.

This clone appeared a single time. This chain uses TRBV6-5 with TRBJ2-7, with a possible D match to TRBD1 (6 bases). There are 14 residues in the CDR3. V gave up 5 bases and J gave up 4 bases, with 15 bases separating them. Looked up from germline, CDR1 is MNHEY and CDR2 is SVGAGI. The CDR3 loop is CASSGTPSIYEQYF. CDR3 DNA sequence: TGTGCCAGCAGTGGGACACCTTCCATTTACGAGCAGTACTTC.

CDR3 sequence: CASSMRGGGTGANVLTF. CDR3 nucleotides: TGTGCCAGTAGCATGCGGGGTGGGGGGACCGGGGCCAACGTCCTGACTTTC. This rearrangement joins TRBV19 to TRBJ2-6; D possibly corresponds to TRBD2 (6 bases). The germline V gene encodes CDR1 LNHDA and CDR2 SQIVND (reference sequence). The CDR3 runs to 17 residues. V was cut by 6 bases and J by 4 bases, with 19 bases left in between.

Here the CDR3 DNA reads TGTGCCAGCAGCCTTAACACCGGGACTGAAGCTTTCTTT. This encodes CASSLNTGTEAFF. The J gene is TRBJ1-1, the V gene TRBV7-3; the D is unclear. The CDR3 consists of 13 residues. The V and J ends lost 5 bases and 5 bases respectively, with 12 bases between them. Germline V gives CDR1 SGHTA, CDR2 FQGTGA.

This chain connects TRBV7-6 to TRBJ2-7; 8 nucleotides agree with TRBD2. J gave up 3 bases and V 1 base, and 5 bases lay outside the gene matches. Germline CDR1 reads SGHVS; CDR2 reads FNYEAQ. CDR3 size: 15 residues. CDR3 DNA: TGTGCCAGCAGCTTAGATTTAGCGGGGAACTACGAGCAGTACTTC. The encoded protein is CASSLDLAGNYEQYF.

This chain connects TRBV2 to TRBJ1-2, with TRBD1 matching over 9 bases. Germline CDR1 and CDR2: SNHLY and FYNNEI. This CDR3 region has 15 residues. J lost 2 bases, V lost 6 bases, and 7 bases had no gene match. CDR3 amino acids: CASSSRGTGNYGYTF. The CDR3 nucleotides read TGTGCCAGCAGCAGCCGGGGGACAGGGAACTATGGCTACACCTTC.

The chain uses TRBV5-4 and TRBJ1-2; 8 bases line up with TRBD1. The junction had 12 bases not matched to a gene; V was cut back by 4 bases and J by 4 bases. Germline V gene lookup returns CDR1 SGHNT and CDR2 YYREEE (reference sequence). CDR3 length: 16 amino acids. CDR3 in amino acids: CASSPGQVPWGYGYTF. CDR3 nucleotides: TGTGCCAGCAGCCCGGGACAGGTCCCTTGGGGCTATGGCTACACCTTC.

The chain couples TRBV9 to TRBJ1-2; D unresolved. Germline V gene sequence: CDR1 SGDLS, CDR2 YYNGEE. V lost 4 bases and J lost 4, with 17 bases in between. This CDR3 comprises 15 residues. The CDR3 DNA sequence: TGTGCCAGCAGCCCTGCGGCAGTAGGCATCTATGGCTACACCTTC. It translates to CASSPAAVGIYGYTF.